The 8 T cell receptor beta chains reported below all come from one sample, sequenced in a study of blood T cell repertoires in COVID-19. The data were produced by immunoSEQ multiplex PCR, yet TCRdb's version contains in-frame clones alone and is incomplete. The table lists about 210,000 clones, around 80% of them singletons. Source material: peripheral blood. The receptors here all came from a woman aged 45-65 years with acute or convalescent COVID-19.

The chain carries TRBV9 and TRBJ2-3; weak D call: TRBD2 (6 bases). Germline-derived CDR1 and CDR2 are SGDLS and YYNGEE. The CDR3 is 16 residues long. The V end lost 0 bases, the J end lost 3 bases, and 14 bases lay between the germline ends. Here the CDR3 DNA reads TGTGCCAGCAGCGTAGTTCCGGGAGATTCTACAGATACGCAGTATTTT. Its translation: CASSVVPGDSTDTQYF. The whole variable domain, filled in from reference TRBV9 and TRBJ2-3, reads DSGVTQTPKHLITATGQRVTLRCSPRSGDLSVYWYQQSLDQGLQFLIQYYNGEERAKGNILERFSAQQFPDLHSELNLSSLELGDSALYFCASSVVPGDSTDTQYFGPGTRLTVL.

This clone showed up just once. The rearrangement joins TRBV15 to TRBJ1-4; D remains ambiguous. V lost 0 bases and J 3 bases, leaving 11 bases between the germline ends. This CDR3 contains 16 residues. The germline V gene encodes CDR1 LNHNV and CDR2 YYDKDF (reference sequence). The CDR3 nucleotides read TGTGCCACCAGCAGAGATTTAGCGATTGCTAATGAAAAACTGTTTTTT. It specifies CATSRDLAIANEKLFF.

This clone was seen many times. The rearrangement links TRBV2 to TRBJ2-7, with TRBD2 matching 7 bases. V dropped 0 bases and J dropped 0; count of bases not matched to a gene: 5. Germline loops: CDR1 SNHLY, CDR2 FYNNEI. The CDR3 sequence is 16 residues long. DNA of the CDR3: TGTGCCAGCAGTGAAGCGCGACTAGCCCTCTCCTACGAGCAGTACTTC. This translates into CASSEARLALSYEQYF.

The CDR3 loop is CATSDPTGYYGYTF. In nucleotides, the CDR3 is TGTGCCACCAGTGACCCCACCGGGTACTATGGCTACACCTTC. This sequence joins TRBV24-1 and TRBJ1-2; no clear D. Trimming left V 4 bases short and J 3 bases short, with 11 bases between. There are 14 residues in the CDR3. Germline lookup yields CDR1 KGHDR and CDR2 SFDVKD.

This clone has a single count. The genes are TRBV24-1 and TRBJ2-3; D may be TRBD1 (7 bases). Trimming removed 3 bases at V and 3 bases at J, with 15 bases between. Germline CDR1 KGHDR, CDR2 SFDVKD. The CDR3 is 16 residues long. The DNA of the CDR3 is TGTGCCACCAGTGATCGGACAGGAGGGGGGACAGATACGCAGTATTTT. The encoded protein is CATSDRTGGGTDTQYF.

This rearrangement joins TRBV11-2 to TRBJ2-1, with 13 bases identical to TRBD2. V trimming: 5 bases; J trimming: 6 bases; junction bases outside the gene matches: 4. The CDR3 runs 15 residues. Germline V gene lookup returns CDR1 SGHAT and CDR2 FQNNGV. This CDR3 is CASSQGLAGRNEQFF. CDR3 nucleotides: TGTGCCAGCAGCCAGGGACTAGCGGGGCGCAATGAGCAGTTCTTC.

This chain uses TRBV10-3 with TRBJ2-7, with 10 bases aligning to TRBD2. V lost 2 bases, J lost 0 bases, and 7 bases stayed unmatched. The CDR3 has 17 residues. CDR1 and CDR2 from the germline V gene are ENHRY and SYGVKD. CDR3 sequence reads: CAISETNGLADSYEQYF. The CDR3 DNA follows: TGTGCCATCAGTGAGACAAACGGACTAGCGGACTCCTACGAGCAGTACTTC.

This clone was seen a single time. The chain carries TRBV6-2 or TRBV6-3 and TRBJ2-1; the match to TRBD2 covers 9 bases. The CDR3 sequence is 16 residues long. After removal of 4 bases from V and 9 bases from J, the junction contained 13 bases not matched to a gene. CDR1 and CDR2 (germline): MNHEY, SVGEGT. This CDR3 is CASSSRQGGRAGEQFF. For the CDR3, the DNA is TGTGCCAGCAGTTCCCGACAAGGCGGGAGGGCCGGTGAGCAGTTCTTC.